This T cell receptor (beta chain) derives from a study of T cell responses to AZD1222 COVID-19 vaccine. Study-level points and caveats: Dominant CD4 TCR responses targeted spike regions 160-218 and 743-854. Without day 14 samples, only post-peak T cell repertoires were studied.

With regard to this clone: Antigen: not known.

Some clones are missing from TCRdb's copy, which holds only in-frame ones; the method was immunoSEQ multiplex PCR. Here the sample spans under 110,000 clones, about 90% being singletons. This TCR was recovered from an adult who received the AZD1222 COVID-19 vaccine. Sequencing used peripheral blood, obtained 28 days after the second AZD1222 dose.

DNA for the CDR3: TGTGCCAGCAGTGAAGGGCGGGGGCCAGATACGCAGTATTTT. Translating gives CASSEGRGPDTQYF. The V call is TRBV2, the J call TRBJ2-3, with D possibly TRBD2 on 7 matching bases. The V gene lost 1 base and the J gene lost 4 bases, with 9 bases spanning the gap. The germline CDR1 and CDR2 sequences are SNHLY and FYNNEI. The CDR3 covers 14 residues.